These 32 T cell receptor beta chains were sequenced from one sample in a study of TIL therapy for anti-PD-1-resistant metastatic lung cancer. The immunoSEQ assay was v3. Assay: immunoSEQ multiplex PCR; the TCRdb copy retains only in-frame clones and omits some. Here the sample spans under 100,000 clones, roughly 65% being singletons. Time point noted: pre-treatment sample, taken before nivolumab and TIL therapy. The tumor samples were excised metastases, mostly pleural nodules or supraclavicular lymph nodes. Sequences were derived from tumor tissue, sampled at baseline. These TCRs come from a person aged 25 to 80 with non-small cell lung cancer.

V usage is TRBV6-5 and J usage is TRBJ1-3; 8 bases line up with TRBD1. The CDR3 runs to 15 residues. Germline trimming cut 5 bases from V and 1 base from J; bases unmatched to any gene: 4. Looked up from germline, CDR1 is MNHEY and CDR2 is SVGAGI. The CDR3 here is CASSLRTGSGNTIYF. For the CDR3, the DNA is TGTGCCAGCAGTCTCCGGACAGGGTCTGGAAACACCATATATTTT.

The chain is built from TRBV6-2 or TRBV6-3 and TRBJ2-1, with D tentatively TRBD2 (5 bases). Deletions cut 2 bases from V and 10 bases from J, with 24 bases between. Germline V gives CDR1 MNHEY, CDR2 SVGEGT. This CDR3 has 17 amino acids. The CDR3 spells CASSYDPQRSRRREQFF. For the CDR3, the DNA is TGTGCCAGCAGTTACGACCCCCAGCGGAGCCGGCGTCGGGAGCAGTTCTTC.

J is TRBJ1-5 and V is TRBV6-2 or TRBV6-3; TRBD1 might be the D (5 bases). V lost 0 bases and J lost 0, with 15 bases in between. Germline assignment: CDR1 MNHEY and CDR2 SVGEGT. The CDR3 extends over 18 amino acids. CDR3 coding DNA: TGTGCCAGCAGTTACTCGCTACGGGACGTAGATAGCAATCAGCCCCAGCATTTT. It yields the protein CASSYSLRDVDSNQPQHF.

The chain is built from TRBV7-3 and TRBJ2-5; D not resolved. The CDR3 totals 14 residues. Trimming took 2 bases from V and 7 from J, leaving 14 bases between them. Germline lookup yields CDR1 SGHTA and CDR2 FQGTGA. This CDR3 is CASSLGSTPGTQYF. CDR3 DNA: TGTGCCAGCAGCTTAGGTTCCACCCCCGGGACCCAGTACTTC.

This clone occurred once. This chain connects TRBV6-2 or TRBV6-3 to TRBJ1-5; D unresolved. V was trimmed by 6 bases and J by 7 bases, leaving 10 bases between them. Germline CDR1 and CDR2: MNHEY and SVGEGT. This CDR3 spans 12 amino acids. The DNA of the CDR3 is TGTGCCAGCAGCCCCCCGTGGCAGCCCCAGCATTTT. The encoded protein is CASSPPWQPQHF.

The CDR3 DNA sequence: TGTGCCAGCAGTAACAGGGGTGGCGATGAGCAGTTCTTC. Translation gives CASSNRGGDEQFF. This chain uses TRBV12-3 or TRBV12-4 with TRBJ2-1, with TRBD1 matching 7 bases. This CDR3 spans 13 amino acids. V gave up 5 bases and J gave up 8 bases; unmatched junction bases: 6.

DNA for the CDR3: TGTGCCACCCAGGGGGACACCTATAATTCACCCCTCCACTTT. This sequence encodes CATQGDTYNSPLHF. The rearrangement uses TRBV25-1 and TRBJ1-6; 7 nucleotides align to TRBD1. Germline V lookup: CDR1 MGHDK, CDR2 SYGVNS. V was clipped by 10 bases and J by 2 bases; unmatched bases: 5. The CDR3 runs 14 residues.

This clone was found a few times. The chain joins TRBV7-3 to TRBJ2-3; D not certain. CDR3 length equals 14 residues. Between the trimmed V and J ends, which lost 5 bases and 1 base, there was a span of 10 bases. Germline V gene data show CDR1 as SGHTA and CDR2 as FQGTGA. The chain's CDR3 is CASSPGGRTDTQYF. CDR3 nucleotides: TGTGCCAGCAGCCCGGGCGGCCGCACAGATACGCAGTATTTT. The full variable domain, rest sourced from reference TRBV7-3 and TRBJ2-3, is GAGVSQTPSNKVTEKGKYVELRCDPISGHTALYWYRQSLGQGPEFLIYFQGTGAADDSGLPNDRFFAVRPEGSVSTLKIQRTERGDSAVYLCASSPGGRTDTQYFGPGTRLTVL.

This chain uses TRBV5-1 with TRBJ2-5; a possible D gene is TRBD1 (6 bases). CDR3 size: 14 residues. Trimming took 0 bases from V and 8 from J, leaving 14 bases between them. The germline gives CDR1 SGHRS, CDR2 YFSETQ. The DNA of the CDR3 is TGCGCCAGCAGCTTGGTACAGGGAGAGGAAACCCAGTACTTC. It yields the protein CASSLVQGEETQYF.

The chain links TRBV19 to TRBJ2-6, with D possibly TRBD1 on 5 matching bases. The length of the CDR3 is 15 residues. The V gene's germline CDR1 is LNHDA and CDR2 SQIVND (reference sequence). V lost 8 bases, J lost 4 bases, and 15 bases lay in between. In DNA form, the CDR3 reads TGTGCCAGTGGGAATCAGGGTTCCGGGGCCAACGTCCTGACTTTC. This encodes CASGNQGSGANVLTF.

This rearrangement joins TRBV29-1 to TRBJ1-4, with D possibly TRBD1 on 5 matching bases. V lost 5 bases and J lost 5, with 15 bases in between. The length of the CDR3 is 14 residues. Germline loops: CDR1 SQVTM, CDR2 ANQGSEA. The CDR3 DNA follows: TGCAGCGTTACCCCCCGACAGAGGAATGAAAAACTGTTTTTT. It yields the protein CSVTPRQRNEKLFF.

This clone was counted ten times or more. The rearrangement uses TRBV28 and TRBJ2-5; possible D gene TRBD2, 6 bases. Trimming pared 3 bases from V and 3 bases from J, leaving 11 bases between. This CDR3 region has 14 residues. Germline lookup yields CDR1 MDHEN and CDR2 SYDVKM. This CDR3 reads CASSLNIAEETQYF. CDR3 bases: TGTGCCAGCAGTTTGAATATAGCGGAAGAGACCCAGTACTTC. Complete variable domain (other parts from reference TRBV28 and TRBJ2-5): DVKVTQSSRYLVKRTGEKVFLECVQDMDHENMFWYRQDPGLGLRLIYFSYDVKMKEKGDIPEGYSVSREKKERFSLILESASTNQTSMYLCASSLNIAEETQYFGPGTRLLVL.

The V and J genes are TRBV18 and TRBJ2-1; 9 nucleotides agree with TRBD2. V lost 4 bases and J lost 1; bases outside the gene matches: 14. The CDR3 is 19 amino acids. CDR1 and CDR2 (germline): KGHSH, LQKENI. The CDR3 DNA reads as TGTGCCAGCTCACTTACCTCCGTTTCGGGACTAGCATCCTACAATGAGCAGTTCTTC. This sequence encodes CASSLTSVSGLASYNEQFF.

This clone came up a few times. The V and J genes are TRBV12-3 or TRBV12-4 and TRBJ2-7; D may be TRBD1 (5 bases). The CDR3 has 13 amino acids. Trimming took off 6 bases at V and 4 bases at J, with 13 bases between the two ends. CDR3 protein: CASSYTTGYEQYF. The CDR3 DNA is TGTGCCAGCAGCTATACCACAGGATACGAGCAGTACTTC.

This clone was recorded many times. The chain carries TRBV18 and TRBJ1-6; possibly TRBD1 for D (5 bases). The CDR3 totals 15 residues. The V and J ends lost 3 bases and 1 base respectively, with 7 bases between them. The germline gives CDR1 KGHSH, CDR2 LQKENI. Written as DNA, the CDR3 is TGTGCCAGCTCACCGGGGGGATCCTATAATTCACCCCTCCACTTT. Translation: CASSPGGSYNSPLHF.

The chain recombines TRBV11-2 with TRBJ2-2; 11 bases agree with TRBD1. CDR3 length: 15 residues. J was trimmed by 7 bases and V by 5 bases; bases with no gene match: 6. Germline V lookup: CDR1 SGHAT, CDR2 FQNNGV. As DNA, the CDR3 is TGTGCCAGCAGCGCCCGGGACAGGGGGAGCGGGGAGCTGTTTTTT. This translates into CASSARDRGSGELFF.

CDR3 DNA: TGTGCCAGCAGTTACTACCCCAGGGGGACTGAAGCTTTCTTT. It yields the protein CASSYYPRGTEAFF. The chain is built from TRBV6-5 and TRBJ1-1, with 7 bases identical to TRBD1. CDR1 and CDR2 from the germline V gene are MNHEY and SVGAGI. V shed 1 base and J 5 bases; nucleotides not matched to a gene: 4. The CDR3 runs to 14 residues.

CDR3 in amino acids: CASSIGSWQRTRNIQYF. In nucleotides, the CDR3 is TGTGCCAGTAGTATAGGGAGTTGGCAGCGGACCCGAAACATTCAGTACTTC. The gene calls are TRBV19 and TRBJ2-4, with D perhaps TRBD2 (5 bases). Germline V gene data show CDR1 as LNHDA and CDR2 as SQIVND (reference sequence). Trimming left V 1 base short and J 6 bases short, with 19 bases between. This CDR3 is 17 amino acids long.

The chain joins TRBV4-2 to TRBJ2-7; D tentatively fits TRBD1 or TRBD2 (5 bases each). Germline loops: CDR1 LGHNA, CDR2 YNFKEQ. There are 15 residues in the CDR3. Trimming removed 1 base from V and 10 bases from J, with 20 bases in between. Written as DNA, the CDR3 is TGTGCCAGCAGCCAAGGAGGGGCTCCAGGCACGGATCAGTACTTC. Its protein is CASSQGGAPGTDQYF.

The chain combines TRBV19 with TRBJ1-3, with D unclear. The CDR3 has 15 amino acids. The V and J ends lost 5 bases and 0 bases respectively, with 11 bases between them. CDR1 is LNHDA, CDR2 SQIVND, per germline (reference sequence). The DNA of the CDR3 is TGTGCCAGTAGTCCTGTTACCAGCTCTGGAAACACCATATATTTT. Protein sequence: CASSPVTSSGNTIYF. Looking up the rest from reference TRBV19 and TRBJ1-3 gives the full variable domain: DGGITQSPKYLFRKEGQNVTLSCEQNLNHDAMYWYRQDPGQGLRLIYYSQIVNDFQKGDIAEGYSVSREKKESFPLTVTSAQKNPTAFYLCASSPVTSSGNTIYFGEGSWLTVV.

This chain uses TRBV10-3 with TRBJ2-3; D possibly corresponds to TRBD1 (5 bases). V lost 11 bases to trimming and J lost 5 bases, with 14 bases between them. The CDR3 consists of 12 residues. Per germline, CDR1 ENHRY and CDR2 SYGVKD. CDR3 in DNA: TGTGCCGCAGGTCCCCAGGGAGATACGCAGTATTTT. This translates into CAAGPQGDTQYF.

This clone came up many times. The chain recombines TRBV19 with TRBJ2-6; 7 bases fit TRBD1. Germline V lookup: CDR1 LNHDA, CDR2 SQIVND (reference sequence). CDR3 length: 17 residues. Trimming at V came to 3 bases and at J to 1 base, leaving 6 bases not matched to a gene. Here the CDR3 reads CASSMLLTGSGANVLTF. CDR3 DNA: TGTGCCAGTAGTATGCTACTGACAGGGTCTGGGGCCAACGTCCTGACTTTC.

The rearrangement links TRBV27 to TRBJ1-2, with D unresolved. V was clipped by 0 bases and J by 0 bases, with 14 bases between them. The CDR3 length is 17 residues. Per germline, CDR1 MNHEY and CDR2 SMNVEV (reference sequence). The CDR3 DNA sequence: TGTGCCAGCAGTTTATCGGCCCCGAGGATCACTAACTATGGCTACACCTTC. It translates to CASSLSAPRITNYGYTF.

The V call is TRBV9, the J call TRBJ2-1; 9 nucleotides align to TRBD2. The CDR3 extends over 15 amino acids. V shed 2 bases, J shed 9 bases, and the junction held 9 bases outside the gene matches. Germline CDR1 reads SGDLS; CDR2 reads YYNGEE. Written as DNA, the CDR3 is TGTGCCAGCAGCGTCATAGCGGGGGCCCGCAGTGAGCAGTTCTTC. Amino acid sequence: CASSVIAGARSEQFF.

The chain recombines TRBV19 with TRBJ1-1; 11 bases map to TRBD1. Germline lookup yields CDR1 LNHDA and CDR2 SQIVND (reference sequence). The CDR3 covers 18 residues. The J segment lost 0 bases and the V segment lost 6 bases, leaving 12 bases of the junction unmatched. CDR3 DNA sequence: TGTGCCAGTAGGATGAACTGGGACAGGGGGTCCATGAACACTGAAGCTTTCTTT. Its protein product is CASRMNWDRGSMNTEAFF. Drawing the rest from reference TRBV19 and TRBJ1-1, the complete variable domain is DGGITQSPKYLFRKEGQNVTLSCEQNLNHDAMYWYRQDPGQGLRLIYYSQIVNDFQKGDIAEGYSVSREKKESFPLTVTSAQKNPTAFYLCASRMNWDRGSMNTEAFFGQGTRLTVV.

V usage is TRBV6-5 and J usage is TRBJ2-5, with TRBD2 identical over 10 bases. CDR1 is MNHEY, CDR2 SVGAGI, per germline. The V segment lost 7 bases and the J segment 2 bases; nucleotides outside the gene matches: 7. This CDR3 region has 15 residues. DNA for the CDR3: TGTGCCAGCACGACGGAGGGACTAGCGCAAGAGACCCAGTACTTC. As protein: CASTTEGLAQETQYF.

This clone was observed a single time. V is TRBV6-2 or TRBV6-3 and J is TRBJ2-7; 9 bases are a match to TRBD1. Germline CDR1 reads MNHEY; CDR2 reads SVGEGT. This CDR3 is built from 15 residues. Germline trimming cut 5 bases from V and 5 bases from J; bases unmatched to any gene: 10. CDR3 coding DNA: TGTGCCAGCAGTCCGCCCCGGGACAGGGTTGACGAGCAGTACTTC. Amino acid sequence: CASSPPRDRVDEQYF.

This clone came up once. The chain is built from TRBV7-2 and TRBJ2-7; 7 bases map to TRBD1. J was trimmed by 4 bases and V by 3 bases; bases with no gene match: 6. Germline loops: CDR1 SGHTA, CDR2 FQGNSA. The CDR3 has 14 amino acids. The CDR3 loop is CASSFRDSQYEQYF. The CDR3 bases are TGTGCCAGCAGCTTCCGGGACAGCCAATACGAGCAGTACTTC.

The chain joins TRBV7-9 to TRBJ2-2; TRBD2 might be the D (5 bases). Trimming cost V 5 bases and J 6 bases, with 10 bases left between them. Germline CDR1 is SEHNR and CDR2 is FQNEAQ (reference sequence). The CDR3 consists of 13 residues. CDR3 residues: CASSNGGSGELFF. DNA of the CDR3: TGTGCCAGCAGCAACGGCGGGTCCGGGGAGCTGTTTTTT.

V usage is TRBV5-1 and J usage is TRBJ2-3, with TRBD2 matching 12 bases. CDR1 is SGHRS, CDR2 YFSETQ, per germline. The CDR3 length is 16 residues. The ends lost 2 bases at V and 4 bases at J; junction bases unmatched: 5. The CDR3, as DNA: TGCGCCAGCAGCTTCACCCTAGCGGGGGGGGCAGATACGCAGTATTTT. Protein product: CASSFTLAGGADTQYF. The full variable domain, rest sourced from reference TRBV5-1 and TRBJ2-3, is KAGVTQTPRYLIKTRGQQVTLSCSPISGHRSVSWYQQTPGQGLQFLFEYFSETQRNKGNFPGRFSGRQFSNSRSEMNVSTLELGDSALYLCASSFTLAGGADTQYFGPGTRLTVL.

This rearrangement joins TRBV5-4 to TRBJ2-7, with D maybe TRBD2 (6 bases). The CDR3 has 15 amino acids. The germline V gene encodes CDR1 SGHNT and CDR2 YYREEE (reference sequence). V was clipped by 4 bases and J by 3 bases, with 17 bases between them. CDR3 DNA sequence: TGTGCCAGCAGCCCGGGGGTCCCGCGGGACTACGAGCAGTACTTC. It is translated as CASSPGVPRDYEQYF.

This clone appeared a few times. The chain links TRBV19 to TRBJ1-4, with D maybe TRBD1 (6 bases). V was shortened by 3 bases and J by 1 base, with 12 bases between the two germline ends. Germline loops: CDR1 LNHDA, CDR2 SQIVND (reference sequence). The CDR3 has 16 residues. In DNA form, the CDR3 reads TGTGCCAGTAGTATGTACCCACAGGGAACTAATGAAAAACTGTTTTTT. This gives the protein CASSMYPQGTNEKLFF. Full variable domain (remainder filled in from reference TRBV19 and TRBJ1-4): DGGITQSPKYLFRKEGQNVTLSCEQNLNHDAMYWYRQDPGQGLRLIYYSQIVNDFQKGDIAEGYSVSREKKESFPLTVTSAQKNPTAFYLCASSMYPQGTNEKLFFGSGTQLSVL.